Listed below are T cell receptor beta chains from one sample, sequenced in a study of blood T cell repertoires in COVID-19. The data were produced by immunoSEQ multiplex PCR, yet TCRdb's version contains in-frame clones alone and is incomplete. The sample yields over 200,000 clones, approximately 87% seen once. The specimen was PBMCs or T cells enriched from blood (not recorded which). All receptors come from a woman between 45 and 60 years old in a cohort exposed to, infected with or recovered from COVID-19 (not recorded which). The CDR3 runs from the conserved cysteine through the conserved F or W. D genes are given only for firm matches. Size tells how often a clone was seen (once, few, many) or the class of an expanded clone, and some rows leave it out.

d_gene | j_gene | abundance | v_gene | CDR3nt | CDR3aa
TRBD1 | TRBJ2-7 | NA | TRBV6-5 | TGTGCCAGCAAGGGACAGGGGGCTTACGAGCAGTACTTC | CASKGQGAYEQYF
NA | TRBJ1-1 | NA | TRBV9 | TGTGCCAGCAGCGTCGGTCTCGGGGGAGAGACTGAAGCTTTCTTT | CASSVGLGGETEAFF
NA | TRBJ2-3 | NA | TRBV7-6 | TGTGCCAGCAGCTTAGCCCCAAGCACTAGCACAGATACGCAGTATTTT | CASSLAPSTSTDTQYF
NA | TRBJ1-1 | NA | TRBV7-3 | TGTGCCAGCAGCTTATGGGCTCCCAACCCTGAAGCTTTCTTT | CASSLWAPNPEAFF
NA | TRBJ1-2 | few | TRBV28 | TGTGCCAGCAGTTTGGCAGGCGACAACTATGGCTACACCTTC | CASSLAGDNYGYTF
NA | TRBJ1-1 | NA | TRBV5-8 | TGTGCCAGCCCCATCCGGACAAACTCCAGGGTTGAAGCTTTCTTT | CASPIRTNSRVEAFF
NA | TRBJ2-1 | few | TRBV6-6 | TGTGCCAGCAGTCCCGGGACACGGGGTGTTGGTGACAATGAGCAGTTCTTC | CASSPGTRGVGDNEQFF
TRBD1 | TRBJ1-5 | NA | TRBV30 | TGTGCCTGGAGTCGGGACAGGATGAATCAGCCCCAGCATTTT | CAWSRDRMNQPQHF
TRBD1 | TRBJ1-5 | NA | TRBV7-2 | TGTGCCAGCAGCTTAGCGCGGGACAGGAGCCAGCATTTT | CASSLARDRSQHF
NA | TRBJ1-1 | NA | TRBV5-1 | TGCGCCAGCCCCACTCGTCCTCTGAACACTGAAGCTTTCTTT | CASPTRPLNTEAFF
TRBD1 | TRBJ2-5 | NA | TRBV24-1 | TGTGCCACCAGCGGAGGGACAGGGGTTTCGGAGACCCAGTACTTC | CATSGGTGVSETQYF
NA | TRBJ1-1 | NA | TRBV7-2 | TGTGCCAGCAGCTTCGGGAGTTCCCTGAACACTGAAGCTTTCTTT | CASSFGSSLNTEAFF
NA | TRBJ1-5 | NA | TRBV9 | TGTGCCAGCAGTTTTTCGGGGGATCGCAATCAGCCCCAGCATTTT | CASSFSGDRNQPQHF
NA | TRBJ2-5 | few | TRBV30 | TGTGCCTGGACTAAACTAGGTCGGGGCCAAGAGACCCAGTACTTC | CAWTKLGRGQETQYF
NA | TRBJ1-5 | NA | TRBV20-1 | TGCAGTGCTAGTTATCAGGGGAATCAGCCCCAGCATTTT | CSASYQGNQPQHF
TRBD2 | TRBJ2-3 | once | TRBV5-4 | TGTGCCAGCAGCCTACTACTTCGCGGGGGGGCAGAGTTCACAGATACGCAGTATTTT | CASSLLLRGGAEFTDTQYF
NA | TRBJ1-4 | few | TRBV5-5 | TGTGCCAGCAGCTGGGGAGAATTGCCTAATGAAAAACTGTTTTTT | CASSWGELPNEKLFF
NA | TRBJ2-7 | once | TRBV5-1 | TGCGCCAGCAGCTTGGATGGGAGGACCTACGAGCAGTACTTC | CASSLDGRTYEQYF
TRBD2 | TRBJ2-5 | once | TRBV29-1 | TGCAGCGTTCGAATAGCGGGAGTCGAGACCCAGTACTTC | CSVRIAGVETQYF
TRBD2 | TRBJ2-4 | NA | TRBV12-5 | TGTGCTAGTGGTTCGGCCTCGGGGGGTGACATTCAGTACTTC | CASGSASGGDIQYF
NA | TRBJ2-7 | NA | TRBV9 | TGTGCCAGCAGCGTAGGTGGTGAGGGCTACGAGCAGTACTTC | CASSVGGEGYEQYF
NA | TRBJ1-3 | once | TRBV2 | TGTGCCAGCAGTGAAACGTTTCTCAGTAACTCTGGAAACACCATATATTTT | CASSETFLSNSGNTIYF
NA | TRBJ1-2 | NA | TRBV12-3/TRBV12-4 | TGTGCCACCCTGGGGGGGGACTATGGCTACACCTTC | CATLGGDYGYTF
TRBD2 | TRBJ2-1 | NA | TRBV19 | TGTGCCAGTAGTACTAGCGGGGGGCACAATGAGCAGTTCTTC | CASSTSGGHNEQFF
NA | TRBJ2-7 | NA | TRBV20-1 | TGCAGTGCTAGTGAGGGGCACGGCGACTACGAGCAGTACTTC | CSASEGHGDYEQYF